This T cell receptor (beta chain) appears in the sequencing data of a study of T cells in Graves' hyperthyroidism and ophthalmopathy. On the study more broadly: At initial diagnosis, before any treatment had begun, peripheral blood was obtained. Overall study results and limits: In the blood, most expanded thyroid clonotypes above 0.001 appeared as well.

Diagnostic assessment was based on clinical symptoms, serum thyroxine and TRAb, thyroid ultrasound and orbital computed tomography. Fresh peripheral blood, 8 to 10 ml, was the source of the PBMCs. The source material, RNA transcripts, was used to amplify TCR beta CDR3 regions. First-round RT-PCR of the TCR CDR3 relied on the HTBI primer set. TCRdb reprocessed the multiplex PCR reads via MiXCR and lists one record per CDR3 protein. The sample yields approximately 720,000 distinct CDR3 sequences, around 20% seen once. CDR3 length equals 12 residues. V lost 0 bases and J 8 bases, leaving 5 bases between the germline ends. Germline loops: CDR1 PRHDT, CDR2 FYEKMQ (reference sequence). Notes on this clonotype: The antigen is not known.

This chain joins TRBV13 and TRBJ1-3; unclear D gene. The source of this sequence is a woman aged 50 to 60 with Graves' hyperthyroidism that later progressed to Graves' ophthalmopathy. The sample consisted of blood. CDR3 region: CASSLGGYTIYF. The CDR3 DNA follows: TGTGCCAGCAGCTTAGGAGGTTACACCATATATTTT. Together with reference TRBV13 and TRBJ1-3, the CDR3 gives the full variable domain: AAGVIQSPRHLIKEKRETATLKCYPIPRHDTVYWYQQGPGQDPQFLISFYEKMQSDKGSIPDRFSAQQFSDYHSELNMSSLELGDSALYFCASSLGGYTIYFGEGSWLTVV.